This TCR beta chain stems from a study of T cells in Graves' hyperthyroidism and ophthalmopathy. This clonotype has ten or more counts. CDR3 length: 14 residues. The V segment lost 5 bases and the J segment 2 bases; nucleotides outside the gene matches: 4. Per germline, CDR1 DFQATT and CDR2 SNEGSKA (reference sequence). Amplified regions were TCR beta CDR3 sequences from RNA transcripts. Researchers ran a first-round RT-PCR on the TCR CDR3 using the HTBI primer set. TCRdb reprocessed the multiplex PCR reads with MiXCR, giving one entry per CDR3 protein. Of hundreds of thousands of distinct CDR3 sequences detected, about a sixth appear once; the ten largest clones hold around 3.5%.

Sequencing used blood. This receptor was taken from a woman in her thirties or forties with Graves' ophthalmopathy. The chain couples TRBV20-1 to TRBJ2-3; TRBD1 agrees at 10 bases. The CDR3 DNA sequence: TGCAGTGCTCAGGACAGGGGGGACACAGATACGCAGTATTTT. Translating gives CSAQDRGDTDTQYF.